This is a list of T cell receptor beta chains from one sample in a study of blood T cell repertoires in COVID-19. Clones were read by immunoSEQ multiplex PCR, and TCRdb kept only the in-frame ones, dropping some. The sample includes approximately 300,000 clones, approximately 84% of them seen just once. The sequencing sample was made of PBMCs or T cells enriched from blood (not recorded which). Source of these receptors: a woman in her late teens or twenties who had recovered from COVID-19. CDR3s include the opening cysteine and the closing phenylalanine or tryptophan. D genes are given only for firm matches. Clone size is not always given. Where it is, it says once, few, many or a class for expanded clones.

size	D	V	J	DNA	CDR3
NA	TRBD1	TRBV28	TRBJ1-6	TGTGCCAGCAGTTTACCTCGGGACAGAGCCTATAATTCACCCCTCCACTTT	CASSLPRDRAYNSPLHF
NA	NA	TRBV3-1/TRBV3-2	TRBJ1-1	TGTGCCAGCAGCCAAGCCCCGACAGTCATGAACACTGAAGCTTTCTTT	CASSQAPTVMNTEAFF
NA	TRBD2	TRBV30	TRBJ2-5	TGTGCCTGGAGTCCCGGGACTAGCGGCCAAGAGACCCAGTACTTC	CAWSPGTSGQETQYF
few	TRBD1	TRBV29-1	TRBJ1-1	TGCAGCGTTGAAGAAATCACAGGGGTAACTGAAGCTTTCTTT	CSVEEITGVTEAFF
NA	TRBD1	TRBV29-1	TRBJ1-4	TGCAGCGTACTGGGACAGGGGGCTCTTGTTAATGAAAAACTGTTTTTT	CSVLGQGALVNEKLFF
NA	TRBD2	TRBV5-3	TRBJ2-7	TGTGCCAGAAGCTCAGAAGCGGGAGGGCCCTACGAGCAGTACTTC	CARSSEAGGPYEQYF
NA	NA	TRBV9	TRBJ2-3	TGTGCCAGCAGCGCCCGGGACATGGGGGCCCGGGATACGCAGTATTTT	CASSARDMGARDTQYF
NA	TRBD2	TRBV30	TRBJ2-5	TGTGCCTGGAGCCCGGGGGGGGAGACCCAGTACTTC	CAWSPGGETQYF
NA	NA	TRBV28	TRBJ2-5	TGTGCCAGCAGTTTCCCCCATGAAGAGACCCAGTACTTC	CASSFPHEETQYF
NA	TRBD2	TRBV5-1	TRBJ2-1	TGCGCCAGCAGCTTGGCCAAGGGACTAGCGGGGAAGTCCTACAATGAGCAGTTCTTC	CASSLAKGLAGKSYNEQFF
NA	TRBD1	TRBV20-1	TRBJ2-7	TGCAGTGCCCCCGGACAGGCCGAGCAGTACTTC	CSAPGQAEQYF
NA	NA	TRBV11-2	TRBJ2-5	TGTGCCAGCAGCTTAGGCGTCCCGGGGGAAGAGACCCAGTACTTC	CASSLGVPGEETQYF
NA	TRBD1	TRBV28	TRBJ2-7	TGTGCCAGCAGTCGGACAGGGTACAGCTCCTACGAGCAGTACTTC	CASSRTGYSSYEQYF
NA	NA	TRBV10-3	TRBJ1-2	TGTGCCATCAGTGAAGTTCAAGACGTACTAGCTAACTATGGCTACACCTTC	CAISEVQDVLANYGYTF
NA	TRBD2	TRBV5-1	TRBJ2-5	TGCGCCAGCAGCTTGAACAGCGGGGGGGCAGAAGAGACCCAGTACTTC	CASSLNSGGAEETQYF
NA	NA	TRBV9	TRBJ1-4	TGTGCCAGCAGCGTATCGACAGAGAGTGTTGAAAAACTGTTTTTT	CASSVSTESVEKLFF
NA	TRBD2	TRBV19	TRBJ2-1	TGTGCCAGTAGCCCAGTTAGCGGGAGGGGTTCTGAGCAGTTCTTC	CASSPVSGRGSEQFF